These 2 T cell receptor beta chains share one sample of origin, sequenced in a study of T cells in Graves' hyperthyroidism and ophthalmopathy. RNA transcripts were the template for amplifying TCR beta CDR3 regions. The TCR CDR3 was amplified in a first-round RT-PCR using the HTBI primer set. TCRdb reprocessed the multiplex PCR reads with MiXCR, giving one entry per CDR3 protein. The table lists 730,000 or so distinct CDR3 sequences, roughly a sixth of them singletons. Sequencing input: blood. These receptors were collected from a woman aged 45-65 years with Graves' hyperthyroidism that later progressed to Graves' ophthalmopathy.

This clonotype came up a few times. The chain joins TRBV29-1 to TRBJ2-1; unclear D gene. CDR1 SQVTM and CDR2 ANQGSEA come from the germline V gene. The CDR3 is made up of 11 amino acids. V was cut by 4 bases and J by 5 bases, with 6 bases left in between. The CDR3 sequence: CSVGRDNEQFF. In DNA form, the CDR3 reads TGCAGCGTTGGGAGAGACAATGAGCAGTTCTTC.

The chain links TRBV2 to TRBJ2-5, with 8 bases lining up with TRBD1. The CDR3 runs 14 residues. CDR1 is SNHLY and CDR2 is FYNNEI in the germline V gene. Losses at the gene ends were 7 bases for V and 1 base for J; bases not matched to a gene: 5. The CDR3 bases are TGTGCCAGCAACCGACAGGGGTTCCAAGAGACCCAGTACTTC. Translating gives CASNRQGFQETQYF.